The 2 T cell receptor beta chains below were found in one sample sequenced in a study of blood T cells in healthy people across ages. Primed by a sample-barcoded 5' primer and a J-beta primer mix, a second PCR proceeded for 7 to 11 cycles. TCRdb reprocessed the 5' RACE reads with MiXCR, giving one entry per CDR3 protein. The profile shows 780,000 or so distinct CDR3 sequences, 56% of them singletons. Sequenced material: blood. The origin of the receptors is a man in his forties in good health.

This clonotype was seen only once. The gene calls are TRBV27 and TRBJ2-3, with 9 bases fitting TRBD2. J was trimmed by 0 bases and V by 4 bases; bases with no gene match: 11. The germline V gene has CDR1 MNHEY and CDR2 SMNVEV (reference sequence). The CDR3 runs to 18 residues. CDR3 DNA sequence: TGTGCCAGCAGTTCTCTTTTAATAGCGGGAGATAGCACAGATACGCAGTATTTT. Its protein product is CASSSLLIAGDSTDTQYF.

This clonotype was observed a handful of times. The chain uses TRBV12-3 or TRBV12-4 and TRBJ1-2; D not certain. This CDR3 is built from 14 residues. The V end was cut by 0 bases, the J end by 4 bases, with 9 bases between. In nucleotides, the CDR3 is TGTGCCAGCAGTTTAGCCAGCGCCGTCTATGGCTACACCTTC. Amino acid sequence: CASSLASAVYGYTF.